These 3 T cell receptor beta chains came from one sample sequenced in a study of cytomegalovirus exposure and HLA in healthy donors (dated by TCRdb to between 2016 and 2019). The method was the immunoSEQ multiplex PCR assay. A mixture of 60 forward primers for TCR Vbeta segments and 13 reverse primers for TCR Jbeta segments was used in the multiplex PCR. TCRdb carries this immuneACCESS record with in-frame sequences only. Its versions omit some clonotypes, under half of them owing to an unresolved V gene in the studies checked, with the rest unexplained. Across this sample there are 200,000 or so clones, with 82% seen only once. The ten largest account for roughly 0.098% of the sample. The sample comprised PBMCs. All receptors come from a boy younger than 10 in good health and CMV-seronegative.

The V call is TRBV7-2, the J call TRBJ2-3; 13 positions agree with TRBD2. This CDR3 is built from 15 residues. The V gene end was trimmed by 4 bases and the J gene end by 11 bases; junction bases not matched to a gene: 9. In germline, CDR1 is SGHTA, CDR2 FQGNSA. The CDR3 region is CASSWSGTSGKGQYF. CDR3 in DNA: TGTGCCAGCAGCTGGTCCGGGACTAGCGGGAAGGGGCAGTATTTT.

The rearrangement joins TRBV7-2 to TRBJ1-1, with D perhaps TRBD1 (6 bases). Germline V CDR1 and CDR2: SGHTA, FQGNSA. The V gene lost 5 bases and the J gene lost 1 base, with 11 bases spanning the gap. The CDR3 has 14 amino acids. CDR3 nucleotide sequence: TGTGCCAGCAGCCCGACAGGTTGGAACACTGAAGCTTTCTTT. Translated, it gives CASSPTGWNTEAFF.

The genes are TRBV6-5 and TRBJ1-3, with no clear D. Between the trimmed V and J ends, which lost 5 bases and 4 bases, there was a span of 15 bases. This CDR3 is built from 15 residues. Per germline, CDR1 MNHEY and CDR2 SVGAGI. CDR3 in amino acids: CASSPRAGPGNTIYF. Written as DNA, the CDR3 is TGTGCCAGCAGTCCAAGAGCAGGTCCCGGAAACACCATATATTTT.